Presented here are 4 T cell receptor beta chains from one specimen sequenced in a study of technical replicates of blood from several donors. Assay used: immunoSEQ multiplex PCR; TCRdb lists only in-frame clones, some missing. The sample carries around 58,000 clones, 85% to 90% recorded once. Sequencing was done on a sample of PBMCs. Receptors originate from a human donor in good health. Some clones in this sample may be carry-over from other donors' samples.

This rearrangement joins TRBV10-3 to TRBJ2-5; D ambiguous. The germline V and J ends were trimmed by 6 bases and 1 base, with 6 bases remaining between them. This CDR3 comprises 12 residues. Per the germline V gene, CDR1 is ENHRY and CDR2 is SYGVKD. The chain's CDR3 is CAIRGTQETQYF. The CDR3 nucleotides read TGTGCCATCAGGGGCACCCAAGAGACCCAGTACTTC.

This clone was observed a few times. This sequence joins TRBV5-1 and TRBJ2-7, with TRBD2 matching 10 bases. Germline-derived CDR1 and CDR2 are SGHRS and YFSETQ. The CDR3 totals 13 residues. Germline trimming cut 8 bases from V and 2 bases from J; bases unmatched to any gene: 4. The DNA for the CDR3 is TGCGCCAGTAATAGCGGGGGGCCCTACGAGCAGTACTTC. Its translation: CASNSGGPYEQYF. The entire variable domain, with the rest obtained from reference TRBV5-1 and TRBJ2-7, is as follows: KAGVTQTPRYLIKTRGQQVTLSCSPISGHRSVSWYQQTPGQGLQFLFEYFSETQRNKGNFPGRFSGRQFSNSRSEMNVSTLELGDSALYLCASNSGGPYEQYFGPGTRLTVT.

For the CDR3, the DNA is TGTGCCAGCAGAATTCTAGCCGGCGAGCAGTTCTTC. Protein sequence: CASRILAGEQFF. The J gene is TRBJ2-1, the V gene TRBV5-6; D is perhaps TRBD2 (5 bases). The V and J ends lost 5 bases and 10 bases respectively, with 13 bases between them. Germline lookup yields CDR1 SGHDT and CDR2 YYEEEE. CDR3 size: 12 residues.

The chain's CDR3 is CASSIGQPRTDTQYF. The CDR3, as DNA: TGTGCCAGTAGTATAGGACAGCCTCGCACAGATACGCAGTATTTT. The chain is built from TRBV19 and TRBJ2-3, with D maybe TRBD1 (5 bases). This CDR3 region has 15 residues. Germline values: CDR1 LNHDA, CDR2 SQIVND (reference sequence). Trimming stripped 1 base from V and 1 base from J, with 9 bases between.